Below, 26 T cell receptor beta chains from the same sample are listed, as sequenced in a study of CXCR3-negative and CXCR3-positive naive CD8 T cells. Researchers prepared the TRB cDNA libraries using 5' RACE with UMI labels. TCRdb processed the 5' RACE reads again and assigns one entry to each CDR3 protein, with no DNA. The sample table sets out approximately 24,000 distinct CDR3 sequences. Sequenced: naive CXCR3- CD8+ T cells from blood. Subset specified: CD45RO-CCR7+CD27+CD95- naive CD8+ T cells lacking CXCR3 (TNR3-). These receptors were collected from a human donor in good health. Some clones in this sample may be carry-over from other donors' samples.

The chain carries TRBV12-3 or TRBV12-4 and TRBJ1-5. This CDR3 spans 14 amino acids. The CDR3 region is CATSETVYNQPQHF.

V is TRBV6-5 and J is TRBJ2-1; TCRdb's D call of TRBD2 is untestable without DNA. The CDR3 has 16 residues. Germline values: CDR1 MNHEY, CDR2 SVGAGI. CDR3 amino acids: CASSYVPSGGHNEQFF.

The rearrangement uses TRBV20-1 and TRBJ2-2; there is no DNA to check the TCRdb D call of TRBD1. The CDR3 sequence is 15 residues long. CDR1 DFQATT and CDR2 SNEGSKA come from the germline V gene (reference sequence). CDR3 region: CSATQGTGGSGELFF.

The chain links TRBV27 to TRBJ2-2; lacking DNA, the TRBD2 call made by TCRdb goes unchecked. CDR3 length: 12 amino acids. Germline V lookup: CDR1 MNHEY, CDR2 SMNVEV (reference sequence). The CDR3 is CLEGANTGELFF.

V gene TRBV2 combines with J gene TRBJ2-7; TCRdb's assignment of TRBD2 cannot be checked, as there is no DNA. The V gene's germline CDR1 is SNHLY and CDR2 FYNNEI. This CDR3 contains 15 residues. The CDR3 protein is CASSALAGGPVEQYF.

The chain combines TRBV10-3 with TRBJ2-3; TCRdb's assignment of TRBD2 cannot be checked, as there is no DNA. The CDR3 contains 17 residues. The germline CDR1 and CDR2 sequences are ENHRY and SYGVKD. CDR3 residues: CAISERSSGALPDTQYF.

V is TRBV7-9 and J is TRBJ1-1. The germline gives CDR1 SEHNR, CDR2 FQNEAQ (reference sequence). This CDR3 has 13 amino acids. CDR3 sequence: CASSLGDYSEAFF.

This chain uses TRBV13 with TRBJ1-2; the D gene TCRdb calls, TRBD1, cannot be checked with no DNA. The germline V gene encodes CDR1 PRHDT and CDR2 FYEKMQ (reference sequence). The CDR3 has 16 amino acids. The CDR3 region is CASSLVGTGGDYGYTF.

This rearrangement joins TRBV7-7 to TRBJ2-1. The V gene's germline CDR1 is SSHAT and CDR2 FNYEAQ (reference sequence). The CDR3 covers 13 residues. The CDR3 reads CVSSLDFRNEQFF. Full variable domain (outside the CDR3, taken from reference TRBV7-7 and TRBJ2-1): GAGVSQSPRYKVTKRGQDVTLRCDPISSHATLYWYQQALGQGPEFLTYFNYEAQPDKSGLPSDRFSAERPEGSISTLTIQRTEQRDSAMYRCVSSLDFRNEQFFGPGTRLTVL.

The genes are TRBV7-9 and TRBJ2-7; as DNA is missing, the TRBD1 call by TCRdb cannot be tested. Germline V gene lookup returns CDR1 SEHNR and CDR2 FQNEAQ (reference sequence). The CDR3 sequence is 15 residues long. This chain's CDR3 is CASSRRDRDVDEQYF.

The V and J genes are TRBV11-2 and TRBJ2-6; TCRdb calls TRBD1, which cannot be checked without DNA. Per germline, CDR1 SGHAT and CDR2 FQNNGV. The length of the CDR3 is 17 residues. CDR3: CASSSRTVSIGANVLTF.

The CDR3 sequence is CATVRDRGNQPQHF. V usage is TRBV28 and J usage is TRBJ1-5; no DNA is available, so the TRBD1 call from TCRdb remains unchecked. Germline V gene sequence: CDR1 MDHEN, CDR2 SYDVKM. The CDR3 length is 14 residues.

Measured by frequency, this clonotype is medium-sized. The chain carries TRBV10-2 and TRBJ2-5. This CDR3 comprises 15 residues. The germline gives CDR1 WSHSY, CDR2 SAAADI. The CDR3 protein is CASSEAGNGWETQYF.

V is TRBV11-2 and J is TRBJ2-1. CDR3 size: 13 residues. CDR1 is SGHAT, CDR2 FQNNGV, per germline. CDR3 region: CASSTLSYNEQFF.

V usage is TRBV27 and J usage is TRBJ1-5; the D call from TCRdb, TRBD1, cannot be confirmed without DNA. CDR1 and CDR2 (germline): MNHEY, SMNVEV (reference sequence). The CDR3 sequence is 15 residues long. The CDR3 sequence is CASSSSVGWSQPQHF.

This CDR3 reads CASSARGPANYGYTF. V is TRBV10-1 and J is TRBJ1-2; absent DNA, TCRdb's TRBD1 call cannot be checked. Germline V gene data show CDR1 as WNHNN and CDR2 as SYGVQD (reference sequence). The length of the CDR3 is 15 residues.

The rearrangement uses TRBV21-1 and TRBJ2-5. TRBV21-1 is termed a pseudogene. This CDR3 contains 12 residues. This chain's CDR3 is CASSKCEETQYF.

V is TRBV5-1 and J is TRBJ2-1. Germline CDR1 SGHRS, CDR2 YFSETQ. This CDR3 region has 16 residues. CDR3 amino acids: CASSPGQGKNHNEQFF.

The chain combines TRBV11-2 with TRBJ2-1; with no DNA, the TCRdb D assignment of TRBD2 cannot be verified. The CDR3 extends over 18 amino acids. Germline V CDR1 and CDR2: SGHAT, FQNNGV. The CDR3 protein is CASSLIAGGLSSYNEQFF.

This CDR3 reads CASSHRRVNTEAFF. V usage is TRBV4-3 and J usage is TRBJ1-1. This CDR3 has 14 residues. CDR1 is LGHNA, CDR2 YSLEER, per germline.

The V and J genes are TRBV5-6 and TRBJ2-5. The CDR3 spans 13 residues. Germline loops: CDR1 SGHDT, CDR2 YYEEEE. The CDR3 loop is CASRQVPQETQYF. Variable domain in full (rest from reference TRBV5-6 and TRBJ2-5): DAGVTQSPTHLIKTRGQQVTLRCSPKSGHDTVSWYQQALGQGPQFIFQYYEEEERQRGNFPDRFSGHQFPNYSSELNVNALLLGDSALYLCASRQVPQETQYFGPGTRLLVL.

The chain joins TRBV9 to TRBJ2-1; no DNA is available, so the TRBD1 call from TCRdb remains unchecked. Germline V gene sequence: CDR1 SGDLS, CDR2 YYNGEE. The CDR3 consists of 15 residues. CDR3 loop: CASSTGTSAYNEQFF.

The CDR3: CSARDYPKQFF. The V and J genes are TRBV20-1 and TRBJ2-1. Germline V lookup: CDR1 DFQATT, CDR2 SNEGSKA (reference sequence). The CDR3 spans 11 residues.

The chain uses TRBV12-3 or TRBV12-4 and TRBJ1-2; TCRdb's D call, TRBD1, is unchecked because there is no DNA. CDR3 length equals 17 residues. The CDR3 protein is CASLPRSRGPGVYGYTF.

V is TRBV29-1 and J is TRBJ2-2; the D call of TRBD1 rests on TCRdb alone, since no DNA is present to check it. This CDR3 has 13 residues. CDR1 SQVTM and CDR2 ANQGSEA come from the germline V gene. CDR3 sequence reads: CSVGASNTGELFF.

The chain is built from TRBV4-2 and TRBJ2-5; no DNA is available, so the TRBD1 call from TCRdb remains unchecked. Germline V CDR1 and CDR2: LGHNA, YNFKEQ. The CDR3 has 16 amino acids. CDR3 region: CASSQDTSSGEETQYF.